Presented here are 4 T cell receptor beta chains from one specimen sequenced in a study of T cell responses to AZD1222 COVID-19 vaccine. Data came from immunoSEQ multiplex PCR; TCRdb stores just in-frame clones and leaves some out. The sample includes around 100,000 clones, 88% of them seen just once. The starting material was peripheral blood, obtained on day 0 of AZD1222 vaccination. All receptors come from an adult in good health.

CDR3 residues: CASSYPDEYNEQFF. The CDR3 DNA sequence: TGTGCCAGCAGTTACCCAGACGAATACAATGAGCAGTTCTTC. V gene TRBV6-2 or TRBV6-3 combines with J gene TRBJ2-1; D remains ambiguous. With 2 bases removed from V and 4 bases from J, the gap between germline ends came to 9 bases. Germline lookup yields CDR1 MNHEY and CDR2 SVGEGT. This CDR3 is built from 14 residues.

The rearrangement uses TRBV20-1 and TRBJ2-5; TRBD1 might be the D (6 bases). Trimming took off 4 bases at V and 5 bases at J, with 8 bases between the two ends. CDR1 and CDR2 (germline): DFQATT, SNEGSKA (reference sequence). The CDR3 is 11 amino acids. The DNA for the CDR3 is TGCAGTGCTACGAGGGGGGAGACCCAGTACTTC. Protein sequence: CSATRGETQYF.

This clone occurred a few times. The chain couples TRBV10-1 to TRBJ1-6, with a possible D match to TRBD1 (6 bases). V dropped 6 bases and J dropped 0 bases, with 15 bases sitting between them. The germline CDR1 and CDR2 sequences are WNHNN and SYGVQD (reference sequence). The CDR3 is 17 amino acids. CDR3 sequence reads: CASSPGHLSSYNSPLHF. CDR3 coding DNA: TGCGCCAGCAGCCCGGGACATTTGAGCTCCTATAATTCACCCCTCCACTTT.

This chain connects TRBV10-3 to TRBJ1-6; 8 nucleotides line up with TRBD1. V was clipped by 7 bases and J by 5 bases; unmatched bases: 4. The germline V gene encodes CDR1 ENHRY and CDR2 SYGVKD. The CDR3 sequence is 14 residues long. The CDR3 nucleotides are TGTGCCATCACGCAGGGACAGGATAATTCACCCCTCCACTTT. It is translated as CAITQGQDNSPLHF.